This entry is about one TCR beta chain. Its antigen is as yet unknown. The PBMCs studied were ones that came from about 9.9 ml fresh peripheral blood. These data are taken from a study of T cells in Graves' hyperthyroidism and ophthalmopathy. Study-wide results and limits: Blood also showed most of the thyroid clonotypes that were expanded above 0.001. Median prediction lead before ophthalmopathy onset was 6.5 months with the model.

The ends lost 3 bases at V and 3 bases at J; junction bases unmatched: 8. Germline CDR1 and CDR2: SGDLS and YYNGEE. The CDR3 loop spans 15 amino acids. TCR beta CDR3 region amplification was performed from RNA transcripts. An initial round of RT-PCR targeting the TCR CDR3 relied on the HTBI primer set. Using its own MiXCR run on the multiplex PCR reads, TCRdb lists one record per CDR3 protein. The sample shows about 560,000 distinct CDR3 sequences, less than 20% of them seen only once. This sequence originates from a woman in her 30s with Graves' hyperthyroidism. This chain links TRBV9 with TRBJ2-7, with 8 bases aligning to TRBD2. Sequencing was performed on blood. In DNA form, the CDR3 reads TGTGCCAGCAGCGCTCTTAGCGGGGCACTCTACGAGCAGTACTTC. It translates to CASSALSGALYEQYF.